The rows below give T cell receptor beta chains drawn from one sample of a study of blood T cell repertoires in COVID-19. The assay was immunoSEQ multiplex PCR, and TCRdb's table has in-frame clones only and misses some. Of about 250,000 clones listed, 83% are singletons. The sample consisted of peripheral blood. The receptors here all came from a human donor in a cohort sampled during active COVID-19. The CDR3 runs from the conserved cysteine through the conserved F or W. D genes are given only for firm matches. Size values are once, few and many counts, or a class for expanded clones, and some rows have none.

v_gene	j_gene	d_gene	abundance	CDR3aa	CDR3nt
TRBV10-3	TRBJ1-4	TRBD1	.	CAISEPGGAGQGAEKLFF	TGTGCCATCAGTGAGCCCGGTGGGGCGGGACAGGGGGCGGAAAAACTGTTTTTT
TRBV5-6	TRBJ1-4	TRBD1	once	CASSLQGETNEKLFF	TGTGCCAGCAGTTTACAGGGGGAAACTAATGAAAAACTGTTTTTT
TRBV2	TRBJ2-3	TRBD1	.	CASSPGTATDTQYF	TGTGCCAGCAGTCCCGGGACAGCCACAGATACGCAGTATTTT
TRBV30	TRBJ2-1	.	.	CAWTSAAGWVNEQFF	TGTGCCTGGACGTCAGCTGCAGGCTGGGTCAATGAGCAGTTCTTC
TRBV7-3	TRBJ2-2	.	.	CASSPGVSGELFF	TGTGCCAGCAGCCCCGGGGTGTCCGGGGAGCTGTTTTTT
TRBV10-1	TRBJ2-1	.	.	CASSDPSTGADEQFF	TGCGCCAGCAGTGACCCATCGACAGGTGCGGATGAGCAGTTCTTC
TRBV19	TRBJ2-1	TRBD1	.	CASTTGQAWGEQFF	TGTGCCAGTACCACAGGACAGGCTTGGGGTGAGCAGTTCTTC
TRBV18	TRBJ1-1	.	once	CASSPRPQAEAFF	TGTGCCAGCTCACCACGCCCCCAGGCTGAAGCTTTCTTT
TRBV3-1/TRBV3-2	TRBJ1-3	.	many	CASSQGPRRVNTIYF	TGTGCCAGCAGCCAAGGACCTCGCCGGGTCAACACCATATATTTT
TRBV19	TRBJ2-2	TRBD2	.	CATAQRGGVGELFF	TGTGCCACCGCGCAGCGGGGGGGCGTCGGGGAGCTGTTTTTT
TRBV19	TRBJ2-3	TRBD2	.	CASSLQKTSGSRDTQYF	TGTGCCAGTAGTTTACAGAAGACTAGCGGGAGTAGGGATACGCAGTATTTT
TRBV3-1/TRBV3-2	TRBJ2-7	.	.	CASSQPGTGTYEQYF	TGTGCCAGCAGCCAACCCGGGACTGGGACCTACGAGCAGTACTTC
TRBV6-5	TRBJ2-1	.	.	CATSQEGPMNEQFF	TGTGCCACCTCCCAGGAGGGGCCAATGAATGAGCAGTTCTTC
TRBV19	TRBJ2-4	.	.	CASSTQGGNIQYF	TGTGCCAGTAGTACACAGGGTGGAAACATTCAGTACTTC
TRBV5-1	TRBJ1-4	.	.	CASSLDATTNEKLFF	TGCGCCAGCAGCTTGGACGCTACAACTAATGAAAAACTGTTTTTT
TRBV19	TRBJ2-2	.	.	CASSIVGTGELFF	TGTGCCAGTAGTATAGTCGGCACCGGGGAGCTGTTTTTT
TRBV2	TRBJ2-1	TRBD1	.	CAGQRDSDYNEQFF	TGTGCCGGACAAAGGGACAGCGACTACAATGAGCAGTTCTTC
TRBV6-5	TRBJ2-7	TRBD2	.	CASRRTKTTGGEQYF	TGTGCCAGCAGGCGAACTAAAACTACGGGGGGCGAGCAGTACTTC
TRBV14	TRBJ1-2	TRBD1	.	CASSQQGQGEDGYTF	TGTGCCAGCAGCCAACAAGGACAGGGAGAGGATGGCTACACCTTC
TRBV9	TRBJ1-6	.	.	CASSPRGGRDSPLHF	TGTGCCAGCAGCCCCCGCGGTGGGAGGGATTCACCCCTCCACTTT
TRBV7-2	TRBJ1-5	.	once	CASSWSTGSNQPQHF	TGTGCCAGCAGCTGGTCGACGGGTAGCAATCAGCCCCAGCATTTT
TRBV7-2	TRBJ2-3	TRBD1	.	CASSRPTGALDTQYF	TGTGCCAGCAGCCGCCCGACAGGGGCGCTGGATACGCAGTATTTT
TRBV27	TRBJ2-5	TRBD1	.	CASAWDRGLETQYF	TGTGCCAGCGCCTGGGACAGGGGACTGGAGACCCAGTACTTC
TRBV6-2/TRBV6-3	TRBJ2-1	.	.	CASSYERRDNEQFF	TGTGCCAGCAGTTACGAACGGAGGGACAATGAGCAGTTCTTC
TRBV6-2/TRBV6-3	TRBJ2-5	.	.	CASSSSTQYF	.
TRBV27	TRBJ2-7	TRBD1	.	CASSFPGTGGYEQYF	TGTGCCAGCAGTTTCCCCGGGACAGGGGGCTACGAGCAGTACTTC
TRBV19	TRBJ2-5	TRBD1	once	CASSPGTAQETQYF	TGTGCCAGTAGCCCCGGGACAGCCCAAGAGACCCAGTACTTC
TRBV14	TRBJ2-2	TRBD1	.	CASSARQGRTGELFF	TGTGCCAGCAGCGCCCGACAGGGAAGAACCGGGGAGCTGTTTTTT
TRBV5-4	TRBJ2-2	.	.	CASSLKPGERSGELFF	TGTGCCAGCAGCTTAAAACCAGGGGAACGATCCGGGGAGCTGTTTTTT
TRBV6-5	TRBJ1-6	.	.	CASLPRGGSPLHF	TGTGCCAGCCTGCCTAGGGGTGGGTCACCCCTCCACTTT
TRBV4-2	TRBJ2-1	.	.	CASSQRLGGGLSDEQFF	TGTGCCAGCAGCCAACGTTTAGGGGGAGGGCTAAGTGATGAGCAGTTCTTC
TRBV9	TRBJ2-7	TRBD1	.	CASSVGDSAKQYF	TGTGCCAGCAGCGTAGGGGACAGCGCCAAGCAGTACTTC
TRBV5-1	TRBJ1-1	.	once	CASSAGEGTEAFF	TGCGCCAGCAGCGCCGGAGAGGGCACTGAAGCTTTCTTT
TRBV5-1	TRBJ2-3	TRBD2	few	CASSSASGRRADTQYF	TGCGCCAGCAGCTCAGCTAGCGGGAGGCGTGCAGATACGCAGTATTTT
TRBV5-5	TRBJ2-1	.	.	CASSLAQGYYNEQFF	TGTGCCAGCAGCTTGGCCCAGGGTTATTACAATGAGCAGTTCTTC
TRBV3-1/TRBV3-2	TRBJ2-1	.	.	CASSQDWESYNEQFF	TGTGCCAGCAGCCAAGATTGGGAGTCCTACAATGAGCAGTTCTTC
TRBV30	TRBJ1-5	.	.	CAWSPDRNNQPQHF	TGTGCCTGGAGCCCCGACAGGAATAATCAGCCCCAGCATTTT
TRBV10-3	TRBJ2-7	.	few	CAIRNADEQYF	TGTGCCATCAGGAATGCGGACGAGCAGTACTTC
TRBV7-9	TRBJ2-5	TRBD2	.	CASSSVRSGSPSRTQYF	TGTGCCAGCAGCTCGGTTCGCAGCGGGAGCCCCAGCAGGACCCAGTACTTC